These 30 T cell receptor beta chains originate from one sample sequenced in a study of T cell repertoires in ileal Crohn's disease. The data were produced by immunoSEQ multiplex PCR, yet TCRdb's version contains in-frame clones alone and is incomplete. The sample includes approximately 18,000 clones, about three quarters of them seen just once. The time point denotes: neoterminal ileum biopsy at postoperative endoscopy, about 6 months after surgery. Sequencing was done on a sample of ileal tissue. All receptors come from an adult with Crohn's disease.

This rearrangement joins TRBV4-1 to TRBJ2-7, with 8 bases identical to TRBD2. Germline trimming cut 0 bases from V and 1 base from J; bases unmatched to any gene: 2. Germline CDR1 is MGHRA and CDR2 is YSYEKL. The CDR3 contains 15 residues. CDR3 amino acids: CASSQDVAGSYEQYF. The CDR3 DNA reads TGCGCCAGCAGCCAAGATGTAGCGGGATCCTACGAGCAGTACTTC.

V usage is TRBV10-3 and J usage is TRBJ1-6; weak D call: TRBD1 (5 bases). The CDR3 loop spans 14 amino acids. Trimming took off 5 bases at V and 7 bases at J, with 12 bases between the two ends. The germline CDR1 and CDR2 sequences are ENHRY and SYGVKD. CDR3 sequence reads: CAISRDRDNSPLHF. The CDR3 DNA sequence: TGTGCCATCAGTAGAGACAGAGACAATTCACCCCTCCACTTT.

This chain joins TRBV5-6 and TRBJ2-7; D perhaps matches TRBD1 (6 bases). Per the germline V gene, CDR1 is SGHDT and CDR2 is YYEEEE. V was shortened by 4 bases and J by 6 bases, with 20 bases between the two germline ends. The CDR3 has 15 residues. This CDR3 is CASSLRTEFVAEQYF. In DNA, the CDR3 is TGTGCCAGCAGCCTAAGGACAGAATTTGTTGCCGAGCAGTACTTC. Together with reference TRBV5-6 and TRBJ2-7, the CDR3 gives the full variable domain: DAGVTQSPTHLIKTRGQQVTLRCSPKSGHDTVSWYQQALGQGPQFIFQYYEEEERQRGNFPDRFSGHQFPNYSSELNVNALLLGDSALYLCASSLRTEFVAEQYFGPGTRLTVT.

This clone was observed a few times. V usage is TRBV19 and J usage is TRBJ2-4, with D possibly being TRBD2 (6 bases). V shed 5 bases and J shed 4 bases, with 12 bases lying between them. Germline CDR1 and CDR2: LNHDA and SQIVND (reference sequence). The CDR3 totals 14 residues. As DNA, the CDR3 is TGTGCCAGTAGTTCCCCGGGGGAGAAAAACATTCAGTACTTC. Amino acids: CASSSPGEKNIQYF.

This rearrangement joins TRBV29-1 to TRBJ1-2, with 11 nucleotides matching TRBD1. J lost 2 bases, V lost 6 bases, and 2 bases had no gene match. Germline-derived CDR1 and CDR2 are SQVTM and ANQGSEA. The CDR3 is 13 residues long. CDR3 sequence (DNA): TGCAGCGTGGGGACAGGGGGAAACTATGGCTACACCTTC. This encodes CSVGTGGNYGYTF.

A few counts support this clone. The CDR3 protein is CASGRTGSYEQYF. In DNA, the CDR3 is TGTGCCAGCGGACGGACAGGGTCCTACGAGCAGTACTTC. The chain is built from TRBV27 and TRBJ2-7; 8 nucleotides match TRBD1. V trimming: 8 bases; J trimming: 1 base; junction bases outside the gene matches: 4. CDR1 is MNHEY, CDR2 SMNVEV, per germline (reference sequence). The CDR3 covers 13 residues.

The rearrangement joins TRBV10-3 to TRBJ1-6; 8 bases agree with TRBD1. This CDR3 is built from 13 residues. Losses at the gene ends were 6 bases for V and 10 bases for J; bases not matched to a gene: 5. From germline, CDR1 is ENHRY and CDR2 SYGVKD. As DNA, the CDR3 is TGTGCCATCAGGGACAGGGTAGAGTCACCCCTCCACTTT. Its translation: CAIRDRVESPLHF.

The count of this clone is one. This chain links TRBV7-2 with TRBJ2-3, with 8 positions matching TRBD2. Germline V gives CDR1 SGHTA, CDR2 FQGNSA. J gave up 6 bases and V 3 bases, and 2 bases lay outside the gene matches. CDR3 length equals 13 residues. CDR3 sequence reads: CASSFSSGDTQYF. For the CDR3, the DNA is TGTGCCAGCAGCTTCTCTAGCGGGGATACGCAGTATTTT.

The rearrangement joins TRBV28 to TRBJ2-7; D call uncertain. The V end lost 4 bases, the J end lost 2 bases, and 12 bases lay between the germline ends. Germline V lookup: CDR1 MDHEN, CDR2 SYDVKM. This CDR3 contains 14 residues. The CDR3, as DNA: TGTGCCAGCAGTTGGCAGACTCCGCCCTACGAGCAGTACTTC. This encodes CASSWQTPPYEQYF.

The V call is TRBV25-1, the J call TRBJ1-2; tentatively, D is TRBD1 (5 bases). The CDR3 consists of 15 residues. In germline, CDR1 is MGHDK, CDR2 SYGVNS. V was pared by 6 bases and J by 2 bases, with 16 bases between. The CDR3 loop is CASSPAGLRNYGYTF. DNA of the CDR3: TGTGCCAGCAGCCCCGCGGGGCTTCGGAACTATGGCTACACCTTC.

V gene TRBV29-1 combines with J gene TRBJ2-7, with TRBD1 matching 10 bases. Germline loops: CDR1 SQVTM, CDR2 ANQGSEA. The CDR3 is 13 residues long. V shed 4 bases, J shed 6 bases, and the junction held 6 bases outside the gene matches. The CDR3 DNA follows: TGCAGCGTTGTGGGCGGGACAGGGGCCGAGCAGTACTTC. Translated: CSVVGGTGAEQYF.

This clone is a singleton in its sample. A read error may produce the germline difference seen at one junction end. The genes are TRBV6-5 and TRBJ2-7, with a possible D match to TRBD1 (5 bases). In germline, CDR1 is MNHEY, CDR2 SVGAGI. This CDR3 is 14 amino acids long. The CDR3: CASSYTHRTYGQYF. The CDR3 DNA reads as TGTGCCAGCAGTTACACCCACAGGACCTACGGGCAGTACTTC.

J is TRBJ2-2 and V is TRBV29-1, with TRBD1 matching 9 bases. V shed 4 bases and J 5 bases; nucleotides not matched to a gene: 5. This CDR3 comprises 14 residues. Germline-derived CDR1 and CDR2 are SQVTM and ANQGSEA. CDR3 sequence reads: CSVARQGVTGELFF. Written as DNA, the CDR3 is TGCAGCGTTGCTCGACAGGGGGTGACCGGGGAGCTGTTTTTT.

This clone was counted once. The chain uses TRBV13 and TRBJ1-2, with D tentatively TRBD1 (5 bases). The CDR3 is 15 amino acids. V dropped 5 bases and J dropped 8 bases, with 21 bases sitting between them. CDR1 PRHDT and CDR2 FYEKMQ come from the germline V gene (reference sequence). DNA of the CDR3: TGTGCCAGCAGCCGCGGGGCGGCAGGACTAGAAGGCTACACCTTC. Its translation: CASSRGAAGLEGYTF.

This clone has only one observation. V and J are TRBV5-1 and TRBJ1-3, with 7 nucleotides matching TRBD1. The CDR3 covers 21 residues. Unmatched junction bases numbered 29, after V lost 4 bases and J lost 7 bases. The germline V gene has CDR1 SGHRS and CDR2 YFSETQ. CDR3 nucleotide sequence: TGCGCCAGCAGCCGGTATGGAGGGGGCTGGGGTTCCTTCACCCCCGCGAACACCATATATTTT. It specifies CASSRYGGGWGSFTPANTIYF.

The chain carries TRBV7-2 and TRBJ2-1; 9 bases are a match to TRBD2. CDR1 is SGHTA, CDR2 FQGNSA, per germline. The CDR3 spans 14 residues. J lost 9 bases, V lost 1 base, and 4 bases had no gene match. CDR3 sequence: CASSLEAGGAEQFF. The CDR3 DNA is TGTGCCAGCAGCTTAGAGGCGGGGGGGGCTGAGCAGTTCTTC.

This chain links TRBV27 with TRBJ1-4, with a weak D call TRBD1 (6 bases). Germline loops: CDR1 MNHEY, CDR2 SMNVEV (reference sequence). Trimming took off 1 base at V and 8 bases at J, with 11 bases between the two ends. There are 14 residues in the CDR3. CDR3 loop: CASSLWGLGEKLFF. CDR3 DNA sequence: TGTGCCAGCAGTTTATGGGGGCTCGGGGAAAAACTGTTTTTT. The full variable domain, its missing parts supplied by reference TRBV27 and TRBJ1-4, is EAQVTQNPRYLITVTGKKLTVTCSQNMNHEYMSWYRQDPGLGLRQIYYSMNVEVTDKGDVPEGYKVSRKEKRNFPLILESPSPNQTSLYFCASSLWGLGEKLFFGSGTQLSVL.

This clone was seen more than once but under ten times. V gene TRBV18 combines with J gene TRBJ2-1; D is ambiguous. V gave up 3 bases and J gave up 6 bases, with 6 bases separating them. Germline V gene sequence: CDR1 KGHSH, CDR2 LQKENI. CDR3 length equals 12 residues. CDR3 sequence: CASSPTGNEQFF. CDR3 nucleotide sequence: TGTGCCAGCTCACCGACGGGCAATGAGCAGTTCTTC.

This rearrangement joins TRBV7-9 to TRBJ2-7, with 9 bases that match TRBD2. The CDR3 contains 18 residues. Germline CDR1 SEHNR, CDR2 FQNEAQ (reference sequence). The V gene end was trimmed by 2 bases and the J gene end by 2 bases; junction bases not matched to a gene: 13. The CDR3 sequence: CASSLSRGLAGSAYEQYF. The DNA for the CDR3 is TGTGCCAGCAGCTTAAGTCGAGGGCTAGCGGGATCCGCCTACGAGCAGTACTTC.

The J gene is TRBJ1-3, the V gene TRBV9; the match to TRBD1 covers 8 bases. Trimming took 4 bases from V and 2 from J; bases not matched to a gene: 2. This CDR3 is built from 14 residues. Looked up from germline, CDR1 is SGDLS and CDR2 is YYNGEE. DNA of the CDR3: TGTGCCAGCAGCTGGGGACAGGCTGGAAACACCATATATTTT. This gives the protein CASSWGQAGNTIYF. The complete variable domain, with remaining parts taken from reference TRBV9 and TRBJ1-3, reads DSGVTQTPKHLITATGQRVTLRCSPRSGDLSVYWYQQSLDQGLQFLIQYYNGEERAKGNILERFSAQQFPDLHSELNLSSLELGDSALYFCASSWGQAGNTIYFGEGSWLTVV.

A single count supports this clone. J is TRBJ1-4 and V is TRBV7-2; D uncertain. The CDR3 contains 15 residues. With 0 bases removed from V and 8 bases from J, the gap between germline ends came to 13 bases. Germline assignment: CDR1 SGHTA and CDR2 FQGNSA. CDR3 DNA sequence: TGTGCCAGCAGCTTAGCAGGGAAAAGGGAGGAAAAACTGTTTTTT. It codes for CASSLAGKREEKLFF.

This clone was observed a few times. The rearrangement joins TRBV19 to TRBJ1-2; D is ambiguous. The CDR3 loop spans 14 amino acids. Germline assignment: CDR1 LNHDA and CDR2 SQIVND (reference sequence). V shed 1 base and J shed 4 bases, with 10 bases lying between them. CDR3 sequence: CASSIAHSGYGYTF. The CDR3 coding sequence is TGTGCCAGTAGTATAGCCCACAGTGGCTATGGCTACACCTTC.

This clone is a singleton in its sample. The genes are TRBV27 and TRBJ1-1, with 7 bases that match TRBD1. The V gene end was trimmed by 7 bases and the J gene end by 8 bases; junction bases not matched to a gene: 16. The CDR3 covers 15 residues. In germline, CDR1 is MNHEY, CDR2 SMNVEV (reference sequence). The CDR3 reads CASTRQGLGNEEAFF. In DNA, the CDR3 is TGTGCCAGCACCCGACAGGGTCTGGGGAACGAGGAAGCTTTCTTT.

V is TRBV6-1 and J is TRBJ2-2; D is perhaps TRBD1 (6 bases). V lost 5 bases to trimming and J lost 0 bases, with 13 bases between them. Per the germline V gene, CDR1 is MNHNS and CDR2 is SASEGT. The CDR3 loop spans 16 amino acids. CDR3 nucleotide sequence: TGTGCCAGCAGTAAAGGACAGTTCTCGAACACCGGGGAGCTGTTTTTT. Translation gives CASSKGQFSNTGELFF.

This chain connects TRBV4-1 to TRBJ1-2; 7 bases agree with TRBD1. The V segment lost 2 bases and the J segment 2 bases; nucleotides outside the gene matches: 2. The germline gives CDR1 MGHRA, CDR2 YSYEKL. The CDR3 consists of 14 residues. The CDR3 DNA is TGCGCCAGCAGCCAAATACAGGGGAACTATGGCTACACCTTC. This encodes CASSQIQGNYGYTF.

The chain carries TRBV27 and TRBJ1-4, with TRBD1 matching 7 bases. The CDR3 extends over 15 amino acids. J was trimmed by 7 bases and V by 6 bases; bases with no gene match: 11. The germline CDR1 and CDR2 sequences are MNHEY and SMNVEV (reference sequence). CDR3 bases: TGTGCCAGCAGGCCTCTAGGGGGCATTAGTGAAAAACTGTTTTTT. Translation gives CASRPLGGISEKLFF.

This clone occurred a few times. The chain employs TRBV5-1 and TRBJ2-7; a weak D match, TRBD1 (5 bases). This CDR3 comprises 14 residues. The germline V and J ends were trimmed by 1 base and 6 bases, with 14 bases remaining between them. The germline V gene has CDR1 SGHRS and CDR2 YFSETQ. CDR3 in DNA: TGCGCCAGCAGCTTGAGTATTGGGGCGGCCGAGCAGTACTTC. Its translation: CASSLSIGAAEQYF.

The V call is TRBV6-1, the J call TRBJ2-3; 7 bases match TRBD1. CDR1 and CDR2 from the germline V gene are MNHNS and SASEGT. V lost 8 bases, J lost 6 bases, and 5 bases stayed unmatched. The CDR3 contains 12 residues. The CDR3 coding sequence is TGTGCCAGCTTACAGGGGATGGATACGCAGTATTTT. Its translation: CASLQGMDTQYF.

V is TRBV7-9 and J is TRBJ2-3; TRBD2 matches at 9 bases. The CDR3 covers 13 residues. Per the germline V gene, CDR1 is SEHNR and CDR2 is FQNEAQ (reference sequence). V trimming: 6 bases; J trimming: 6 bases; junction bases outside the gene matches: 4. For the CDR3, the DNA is TGTGCCAGCAGACATAGCGGGAGTGATACGCAGTATTTT. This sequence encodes CASRHSGSDTQYF.

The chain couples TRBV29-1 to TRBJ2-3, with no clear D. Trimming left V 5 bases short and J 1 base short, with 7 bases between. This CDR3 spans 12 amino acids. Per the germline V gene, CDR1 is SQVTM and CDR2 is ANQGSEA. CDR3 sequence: CSVSTGTDTQYF. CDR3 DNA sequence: TGCAGCGTTTCTACCGGCACAGATACGCAGTATTTT.